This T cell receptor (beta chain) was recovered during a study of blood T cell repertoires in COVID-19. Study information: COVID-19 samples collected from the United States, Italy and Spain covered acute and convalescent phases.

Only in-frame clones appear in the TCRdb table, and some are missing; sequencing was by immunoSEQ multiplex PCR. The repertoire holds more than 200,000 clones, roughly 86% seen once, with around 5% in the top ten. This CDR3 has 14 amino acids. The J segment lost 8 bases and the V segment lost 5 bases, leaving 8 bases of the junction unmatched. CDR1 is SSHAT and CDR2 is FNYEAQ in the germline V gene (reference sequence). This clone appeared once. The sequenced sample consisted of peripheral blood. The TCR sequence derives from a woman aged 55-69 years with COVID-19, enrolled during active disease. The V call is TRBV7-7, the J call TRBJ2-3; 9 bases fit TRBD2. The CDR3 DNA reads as TGTGCCAGCAGCCCTTTAGCGGGAGTGGGTACGCAGTATTTT. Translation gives CASSPLAGVGTQYF.